This T cell receptor (beta chain) was captured by sequencing in a study of T cells expressing NK-cell markers. Study-wide context: The study drew TCR beta repertoires from sorted CD3+CD56+NKG2C+, CD3+CD56+NKG2C- and CD3+CD56-NKG2C+ T cells.

Details on this clonotype: Antigen: not known.

The CDR3 is made up of 15 amino acids. Germline lookup yields CDR1 SGHDT and CDR2 YYEEEE. The study, taken as a whole, reports: Of the CD8+ T cells in five or six donors, roughly 1.0-7.5% belonged to dominant NKG2C+ clonotypes.

No DNA is given; TCRdb re-called the 5' RACE reads and lists each CDR3 protein once. This listing includes about 160,000 distinct CDR3 sequences. The chain uses TRBV5-6 and TRBJ1-5; TCRdb proposes TRBD1, but this gene call is untestable without DNA. The sequenced sample was blood T cells: a sorted CD56 or NKG2C T cell subset, CD4+ or CD8+ T cells, or bulk PBMC T cells (not recorded which). This receptor was taken from a woman between 18 and 69 years old in good health. The CDR3 protein is CASSRTGQGGQPQHF.